The following is a T cell receptor (beta chain) sequence with its context. Its antigen is not known. Using constant-segment primers, 5'RACE produced TCR alpha and TCR beta cDNA libraries carrying sample barcodes and UMIs. TCRdb independently ran MiXCR on the 5' RACE reads; one entry per CDR3 protein. The data hold around 130,000 distinct CDR3 sequences, with 15% to 20% observed a single time. The germline gives CDR1 SGHTA, CDR2 FQGNSA. CDR3 size: 14 residues. The ends lost 5 bases at V and 5 bases at J; junction bases unmatched: 7. These data come from a study of T-cell memory formation after mild COVID-19. Study-wide findings and caveats: CD4+ contracting clones lay mainly in CM and EM, CD8+ ones in EMRA. The study detected some responding clones in pre-infection memory, suggesting cross-reactive memory joined. Balance between CD4 and CD8 was seen in clones contracting day 15 to 85, and a CD4+ lean was seen in later expanders.

This TCR was recovered from an adult woman who had mild COVID-19 (a few samples of this study predate the infection). Cell type and time point are not known. V and J are TRBV7-2 and TRBJ2-5, with 8 nucleotides matching TRBD1. The sequenced material came from PBMCs or a T cell subset sorted from them (not recorded which). CDR3 protein: CASSQGQGRETQYF. The DNA for the CDR3 is TGTGCCAGCAGCCAAGGACAGGGTCGGGAGACCCAGTACTTC.